The 11 T cell receptor beta chains below were found in one sample sequenced in a study of blood T cell repertoires in COVID-19. Produced via immunoSEQ multiplex PCR; TCRdb's table is partial and in-frame only. Seen here are a few hundred thousand clones, roughly 85% observed once, and the top ten hold more than 6%. What was sequenced was peripheral blood. The source of these receptors is a human donor in a cohort sampled during active COVID-19.

The chain joins TRBV27 to TRBJ2-2; D might be TRBD2 (5 bases). Germline values: CDR1 MNHEY, CDR2 SMNVEV (reference sequence). The CDR3 length is 14 residues. V lost 2 bases and J lost 2, with 6 bases in between. The CDR3 nucleotides are TGTGCCAGCAGTTTAAGCGGTAACACCGGGGAGCTGTTTTTT. This encodes CASSLSGNTGELFF.

V is TRBV2 and J is TRBJ2-7, with D possibly TRBD1 on 6 matching bases. Germline V gives CDR1 SNHLY, CDR2 FYNNEI. There are 13 residues in the CDR3. V gave up 6 bases and J gave up 2 bases, with 11 bases separating them. The DNA of the CDR3 is TGTGCCAGCAGGCCACGGGACACCTACGAGCAGTACTTC. It yields the protein CASRPRDTYEQYF.

This chain joins TRBV15 and TRBJ1-2; 11 nucleotides agree with TRBD1. CDR3 length: 14 amino acids. Germline assignment: CDR1 LNHNV and CDR2 YYDKDF (reference sequence). The V and J ends lost 7 bases and 6 bases, in that order; junction bases with no gene match: 7. The CDR3 loop reads CATTSDRGRDGYTF. CDR3 bases: TGTGCCACCACCTCGGACAGGGGGCGCGATGGCTACACCTTC.

The CDR3 coding sequence is TGTGCCAGCAGCTTAGTTCTAGCGGGCTACAATGAGCAGTTCTTC. Amino acids: CASSLVLAGYNEQFF. The genes are TRBV7-9 and TRBJ2-1; the match to TRBD2 covers 8 bases. J gave up 3 bases and V 1 base, and 2 bases lay outside the gene matches. CDR1 is SEHNR and CDR2 is FQNEAQ in the germline V gene (reference sequence). The CDR3 runs 15 residues. Full variable domain (rest looked up from reference TRBV7-9 and TRBJ2-1): DTGVSQNPRHKITKRGQNVTFRCDPISEHNRLYWYRQTLGQGPEFLTYFQNEAQLEKSRLLSDRFSAERPKGSFSTLEIQRTEQGDSAMYLCASSLVLAGYNEQFFGPGTRLTVL.

The chain joins TRBV9 to TRBJ2-3; possible D gene TRBD1, 5 bases. This CDR3 has 12 amino acids. Germline-derived CDR1 and CDR2 are SGDLS and YYNGEE. V was clipped by 0 bases and J by 6 bases, with 5 bases between them. The CDR3, as DNA: TGTGCCAGCAGCGTAGAGGGGGATACGCAGTATTTT. Translated, it gives CASSVEGDTQYF.

DNA of the CDR3: TGTGCCAGCAGTTACTCCCCCGGGGTCACTGAAGCTTTCTTT. Its protein product is CASSYSPGVTEAFF. The chain has TRBV6-2 or TRBV6-3 and TRBJ1-1, with D uncertain. The CDR3 has 14 amino acids. Germline V gene sequence: CDR1 MNHEY, CDR2 SVGEGT. V shed 0 bases and J shed 4 bases, with 9 bases lying between them.

The V and J genes are TRBV5-1 and TRBJ1-2, with D possibly being TRBD1 (6 bases). Germline CDR1 reads SGHRS; CDR2 reads YFSETQ. The CDR3 is 13 residues long. The ends were cut back, 1 base at V and 4 bases at J, with 8 bases in the middle. Here the CDR3 reads CASSLSGAYGYTF. The CDR3 DNA reads TGCGCCAGCAGCTTGTCAGGGGCCTATGGCTACACCTTC. Drawing the rest from reference TRBV5-1 and TRBJ1-2, the complete variable domain is KAGVTQTPRYLIKTRGQQVTLSCSPISGHRSVSWYQQTPGQGLQFLFEYFSETQRNKGNFPGRFSGRQFSNSRSEMNVSTLELGDSALYLCASSLSGAYGYTFGSGTRLTVV.

The gene calls are TRBV3-1 (or the pseudogene TRBV3-2) and TRBJ2-3, with D perhaps matching TRBD2 (6 bases). Germline values: CDR1 LGHDT, CDR2 YNNKEL (reference sequence). The CDR3 is 16 residues long. The V and J ends lost 0 bases and 3 bases respectively, with 13 bases between them. CDR3 sequence reads: CASSQDGSAGTDTQYF. Written as DNA, the CDR3 is TGTGCCAGCAGCCAAGACGGGAGCGCCGGGACAGATACGCAGTATTTT.

J is TRBJ2-3 and V is TRBV6-1; 12 positions match TRBD2. V shed 1 base, J shed 3 bases, and the junction held 8 bases outside the gene matches. The CDR3 runs to 18 residues. The V gene's germline CDR1 is MNHNS and CDR2 SASEGT. This CDR3 reads CASSEEGTSGGRTDTQYF. The CDR3 DNA follows: TGTGCCAGCAGTGAAGAGGGAACTAGCGGGGGGCGTACAGATACGCAGTATTTT.

This chain connects TRBV9 to TRBJ2-1; possible D gene TRBD2, 6 bases. This CDR3 is built from 13 residues. Trimming shortened V by 4 bases and J by 2 bases, and 7 bases separated the two germline ends. Germline-derived CDR1 and CDR2 are SGDLS and YYNGEE. The CDR3 DNA sequence: TGTGCCAGCAGCTGGACTACCTACAATGAGCAGTTCTTC. As protein: CASSWTTYNEQFF. Looking up the rest from reference TRBV9 and TRBJ2-1 gives the full variable domain: DSGVTQTPKHLITATGQRVTLRCSPRSGDLSVYWYQQSLDQGLQFLIQYYNGEERAKGNILERFSAQQFPDLHSELNLSSLELGDSALYFCASSWTTYNEQFFGPGTRLTVL.

This clone was found once. One end of the junction fails to match germline, which may point to a read error. The chain couples TRBV6-2 or TRBV6-3 to TRBJ1-1; 8 nucleotides align to TRBD1. The germline gives CDR1 MNHEY, CDR2 SVGEGT. This CDR3 region has 16 residues. This CDR3 is CASSSLETGVNTEAFF. The CDR3 DNA follows: TGTGCCAGCAGTTCGTTGGAGACAGGGGTGAATACTGAAGCTTTCTTT.